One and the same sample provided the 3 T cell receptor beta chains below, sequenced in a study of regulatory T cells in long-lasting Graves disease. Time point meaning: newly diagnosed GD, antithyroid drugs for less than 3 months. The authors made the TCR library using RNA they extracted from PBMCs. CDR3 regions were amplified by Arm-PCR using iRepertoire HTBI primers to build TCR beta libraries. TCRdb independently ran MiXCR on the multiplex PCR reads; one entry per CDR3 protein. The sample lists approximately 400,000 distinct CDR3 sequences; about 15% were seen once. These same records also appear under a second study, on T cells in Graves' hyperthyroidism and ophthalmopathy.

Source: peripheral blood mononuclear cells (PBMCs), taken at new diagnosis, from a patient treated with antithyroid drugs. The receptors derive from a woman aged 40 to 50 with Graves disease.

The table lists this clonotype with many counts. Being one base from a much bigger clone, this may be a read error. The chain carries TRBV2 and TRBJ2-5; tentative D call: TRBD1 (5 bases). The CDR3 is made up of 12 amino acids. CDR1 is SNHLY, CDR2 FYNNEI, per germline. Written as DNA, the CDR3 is TGTGCCAGCAGTCAGGGTCAAGAGGCCCAGTACTTC. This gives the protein CASSQGQEAQYF.

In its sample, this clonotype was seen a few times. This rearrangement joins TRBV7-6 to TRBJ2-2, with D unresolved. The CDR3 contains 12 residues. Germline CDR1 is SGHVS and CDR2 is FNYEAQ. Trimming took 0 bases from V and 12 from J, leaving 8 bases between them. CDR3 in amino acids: CASSLALGKLFF. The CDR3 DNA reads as TGTGCCAGCAGCTTAGCTTTGGGGAAGCTGTTTTTT.

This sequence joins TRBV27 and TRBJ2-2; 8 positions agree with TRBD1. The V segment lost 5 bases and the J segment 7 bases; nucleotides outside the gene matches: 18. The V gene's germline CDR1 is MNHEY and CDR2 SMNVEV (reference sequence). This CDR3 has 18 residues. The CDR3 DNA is TGTGCCAGCAGTGCAGTCCCGGGACAGGTTCCCGGGAACGGGGAGCTGTTTTTT. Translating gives CASSAVPGQVPGNGELFF.